This paragraph covers one T cell receptor (beta chain) sequence. The CDR3 has 18 amino acids. Germline CDR1 reads MGHRA; CDR2 reads YSYEKL. The junction had 12 bases not matched to a gene; V was cut back by 0 bases and J by 4 bases. This specimen belongs to a study of T cell changes during pregnancy in multiple sclerosis. The data were produced by immunoSEQ multiplex PCR, yet TCRdb's version contains in-frame clones alone and is incomplete. The repertoire holds tens of thousands of clones, with almost 95% as singletons. The sample consisted of peripheral blood, taken in the third trimester of pregnancy. This sequence originates from a female donor in good health, enrolled as a control in a pregnancy study. The chain employs TRBV4-1 and TRBJ2-3; 8 positions agree with TRBD1. Here the CDR3 DNA reads TGCGCCAGCAGCCAAGATCGGGGAGGACAGGGAGTCGCAGATACGCAGTATTTT. It encodes CASSQDRGGQGVADTQYF.